The source of this T cell receptor beta chain is a study of OX40 agonist ivuxolimab in advanced cancers. On the study more broadly: Treatment received earlier with anti-PD-1, anti-PD-L1 or anti-CTLA-4 agents was allowed, and 40% had some.

This clone has a handful of counts. No antigen is known for it. Findings and limits, study-wide: CD8+ T cells (on average) carried more expanded clones than CD4+ T cells.

Germline V gives CDR1 MNHEY, CDR2 SVGAGI. Trimming left V 2 bases short and J 13 bases short, with 17 bases between. CDR3 length equals 13 residues. Repertoires were generated with immunoSEQ multiplex PCR, while TCRdb's copy carries only in-frame clones and drops some. The sample has tens of thousands of clones; around 86% are singletons. The chain uses TRBV6-5 and TRBJ1-2; possible D gene TRBD1, 5 bases. The input for sequencing was CD4+ or CD8+ T cells sorted from blood, taken in a trial of the OX40 agonist ivuxolimab. The TCR comes from an adult with an advanced solid tumor such as melanoma, head and neck, liver or kidney cancer. The CDR3 DNA reads TGTGCCAGCAGTTACATAGGCGGGGGATCGGGCACCTTC. Translating gives CASSYIGGGSGTF.